These 32 T cell receptor beta chains share one sample of origin, sequenced in a study of cytomegalovirus exposure and HLA in healthy donors. The primer mix had 60 Vbeta and 13 Jbeta primers. Method: immunoSEQ multiplex PCR; TCRdb's copy keeps in-frame clones and lacks some. The sample yields more than 200,000 clones, approximately 80% seen once. The source material was PBMCs. The source is a girl aged 2 to 10 in good health and CMV-seronegative.

This clone was seen a few times. V gene TRBV20-1 combines with J gene TRBJ2-7; D is possibly TRBD1 (5 bases). Germline-derived CDR1 and CDR2 are DFQATT and SNEGSKA (reference sequence). The CDR3 totals 11 residues. The ends were cut back, 2 bases at V and 4 bases at J, with 6 bases in the middle. CDR3 sequence (DNA): TGCAGTGCTAGACGACAGTACGAGCAGTACTTC. Amino acid sequence: CSARRQYEQYF.

The chain joins TRBV5-5 to TRBJ1-6, with no clear D. Germline V lookup: CDR1 SGHKS, CDR2 YYEKEE (reference sequence). V was trimmed by 0 bases and J by 13 bases, leaving 11 bases between them. CDR3 length: 13 residues. The CDR3 protein is CASSLEAGRPLHF. CDR3 bases: TGTGCCAGCAGCTTGGAGGCAGGCCGCCCCCTCCACTTT.

The chain employs TRBV6-5 and TRBJ1-6; possible D gene TRBD1, 5 bases. V lost 1 base and J lost 6, with 13 bases in between. Germline values: CDR1 MNHEY, CDR2 SVGAGI. The CDR3 consists of 16 residues. CDR3: CASSYFLADSNSPLHF. The CDR3 nucleotides are TGTGCCAGCAGTTACTTCCTCGCCGACAGTAATTCACCCCTCCACTTT.

The chain couples TRBV6-1 to TRBJ1-2; 8 bases are a match to TRBD1. Germline V gene data show CDR1 as MNHNS and CDR2 as SASEGT. There are 15 residues in the CDR3. J gave up 4 bases and V 3 bases, and 7 bases lay outside the gene matches. The CDR3 region has the DNA TGTGCCAGCAGTGACCCAGGGGGCGGAGGCTATGGCTACACCTTC. The encoded protein is CASSDPGGGGYGYTF.

The chain is built from TRBV6-5 and TRBJ1-1; D might be TRBD1 (5 bases). In germline, CDR1 is MNHEY, CDR2 SVGAGI. Trimming removed 6 bases at V and 2 bases at J, with 13 bases between. The CDR3 is made up of 14 amino acids. The CDR3 loop is CASSGGALNTEAFF. CDR3 DNA sequence: TGTGCCAGCAGCGGAGGGGCGCTAAACACTGAAGCTTTCTTT.

This chain joins TRBV4-1 and TRBJ2-3, with D tentatively TRBD1 (5 bases). Trimming stripped 1 base from V and 3 bases from J, with 26 bases between. The CDR3 sequence is 20 residues long. CDR1 and CDR2 from the germline V gene are MGHRA and YSYEKL. CDR3 coding DNA: TGCGCCAGCAGCCAAGCTCCCCCGAGACAGAGGCCCTCCATAACAGATACGCAGTATTTT. Translating gives CASSQAPPRQRPSITDTQYF.

A word on this clone: Germline and junction disagree at one end, which may indicate a read error. The gene calls are TRBV7-9 and TRBJ2-7; 10 positions agree with TRBD1. CDR1 is SEHNR, CDR2 FQNEAQ, per germline (reference sequence). This CDR3 contains 16 residues. CDR3 bases: TGTTCCAGCAGCTTAGCCGGGACAGGGGTGTTCTACGAGCAGTACTTC. It specifies CSSSLAGTGVFYEQYF. The full variable domain, rest sourced from reference TRBV7-9 and TRBJ2-7, is DTGVSQNPRHKITKRGQNVTFRCDPISEHNRLYWYRQTLGQGPEFLTYFQNEAQLEKSRLLSDRFSAERPKGSFSTLEIQRTEQGDSAMYLCSSSLAGTGVFYEQYFGPGTRLTVT.

The CDR3 bases are TGTGCCAGTAGTAGAGGCGGGGGGGCCCCCGGGGAGCTGTTTTTT. This codes for CASSRGGGAPGELFF. The V and J genes are TRBV19 and TRBJ2-2; 9 bases are shared with TRBD2. This CDR3 region has 15 residues. The V gene end was trimmed by 4 bases and the J gene end by 6 bases; junction bases not matched to a gene: 6. The germline gives CDR1 LNHDA, CDR2 SQIVND (reference sequence). Filled out from reference TRBV19 and TRBJ2-2, the complete variable domain reads DGGITQSPKYLFRKEGQNVTLSCEQNLNHDAMYWYRQDPGQGLRLIYYSQIVNDFQKGDIAEGYSVSREKKESFPLTVTSAQKNPTAFYLCASSRGGGAPGELFFGEGSRLTVL.

The CDR3 sequence: CASSLPDSQGSYGYTF. Written as DNA, the CDR3 is TGTGCCAGCAGCTTGCCGGACTCACAGGGTTCCTATGGCTACACCTTC. The J gene is TRBJ1-2, the V gene TRBV5-6; D possibly corresponds to TRBD1 (6 bases). V lost 1 base, J lost 4 bases, and 17 bases lay in between. Germline-derived CDR1 and CDR2 are SGHDT and YYEEEE. This CDR3 is 16 amino acids long.

This clone was seen a handful of times. The CDR3 spells CASSPGPDRDYGYTF. CDR3 DNA: TGCGCCAGCAGCCCGGGCCCTGACAGGGACTATGGCTACACCTTC. The chain is built from TRBV5-1 and TRBJ1-2; 7 bases are shared with TRBD1. Germline loops: CDR1 SGHRS, CDR2 YFSETQ. The CDR3 has 15 amino acids. Trimming took 4 bases from V and 3 from J; bases not matched to a gene: 9.

The chain employs TRBV7-9 and TRBJ2-1; tentative D call: TRBD1 (6 bases). The CDR3 extends over 12 amino acids. Deletions cut 5 bases from V and 10 bases from J, with 12 bases between. Germline assignment: CDR1 SEHNR and CDR2 FQNEAQ (reference sequence). CDR3 region: CASSGDKYEQFF. Written as DNA, the CDR3 is TGTGCCAGCAGCGGGGACAAATACGAGCAGTTCTTC.

This clone was counted a few times. The chain is built from TRBV5-4 and TRBJ1-1; 7 positions agree with TRBD1. Looked up from germline, CDR1 is SGHNT and CDR2 is YYREEE (reference sequence). The CDR3 loop spans 15 amino acids. V shed 0 bases, J shed 1 base, and the junction held 3 bases outside the gene matches. The CDR3 nucleotides read TGTGCCAGCAGCTTGGGAGGACAGGCGAACACTGAAGCTTTCTTT. Translating gives CASSLGGQANTEAFF.

The genes are TRBV7-9 and TRBJ2-7, with 13 positions matching TRBD2. This CDR3 region has 17 residues. Trimming at V came to 5 bases and at J to 1 base, leaving 8 bases not matched to a gene. The germline gives CDR1 SEHNR, CDR2 FQNEAQ (reference sequence). Here the CDR3 DNA reads TGTGCCAGCAGCACACATAGGGGACTAGCGGGATCCTACGAGCAGTACTTC. Its protein product is CASSTHRGLAGSYEQYF.

The chain is built from TRBV9 and TRBJ2-5, with 9 bases that match TRBD2. The J segment lost 6 bases and the V segment lost 4 bases, leaving 13 bases of the junction unmatched. The CDR3 runs to 16 residues. Germline values: CDR1 SGDLS, CDR2 YYNGEE. Here the CDR3 DNA reads TGTGCCAGCAGCTTAGGAGCGGGGGGCCTATTTCAGACCCAGTACTTC. This gives the protein CASSLGAGGLFQTQYF.

The chain is built from TRBV5-1 and TRBJ2-5, with D possibly being TRBD2 (7 bases). The germline V gene encodes CDR1 SGHRS and CDR2 YFSETQ. Trimming pared 1 base from V and 2 bases from J, leaving 12 bases between. This CDR3 comprises 15 residues. In nucleotides, the CDR3 is TGCGCCAGCAGCTTGTGGGGGGGCGAACAAGAGACCCAGTACTTC. Residues: CASSLWGGEQETQYF.

The chain joins TRBV5-6 to TRBJ1-1; 8 nucleotides line up with TRBD1. Germline values: CDR1 SGHDT, CDR2 YYEEEE. This CDR3 region has 15 residues. Unmatched junction bases numbered 4, after V lost 2 bases and J lost 1 base. CDR3 sequence reads: CASSFPTGANTEAFF. CDR3 sequence (DNA): TGTGCCAGCAGCTTCCCGACAGGGGCGAACACTGAAGCTTTCTTT.

As for this clone: A junction end diverges from the germline sequence, so it may reflect a read error. The chain combines TRBV18 with TRBJ2-3; possible D gene TRBD1, 5 bases. The CDR3 totals 13 residues. Germline CDR1 is KGHSH and CDR2 is LQKENI. CDR3: CASSPDSIDTQYF. DNA for the CDR3: TGTGCCAGCTCACCCGACAGCATAGATACGCAGTATTTT.

This clone was picked up a small number of times. The chain employs TRBV5-1 and TRBJ1-1; 9 nucleotides align to TRBD1. The CDR3 extends over 12 amino acids. The ends lost 7 bases at V and 4 bases at J; junction bases unmatched: 2. Per the germline V gene, CDR1 is SGHRS and CDR2 is YFSETQ. The CDR3 is CASSDRGTEAFF. CDR3 in DNA: TGCGCCAGCTCGGACAGGGGCACTGAAGCTTTCTTT.

The chain is built from TRBV19 and TRBJ2-7; a possible D gene is TRBD1 (5 bases). V was cut by 10 bases and J by 7 bases, with 17 bases left in between. CDR3 length: 12 amino acids. Germline CDR1 LNHDA, CDR2 SQIVND (reference sequence). CDR3 in amino acids: CATQGGVGEQYF. The CDR3 DNA reads as TGTGCCACCCAGGGTGGGGTGGGGGAGCAGTACTTC.

This chain joins TRBV27 and TRBJ1-2; no reliable D call. V dropped 3 bases and J dropped 4 bases, with 21 bases sitting between them. Germline CDR1 is MNHEY and CDR2 is SMNVEV (reference sequence). There are 17 residues in the CDR3. The CDR3 DNA is TGTGCCAGCAGTTTTTTTCCGGACTCAATGGGAACCTATGGCTACACCTTC. Its protein is CASSFFPDSMGTYGYTF.

The J gene is TRBJ2-7, the V gene TRBV27; 9 bases align to TRBD1. The CDR3 is 17 amino acids. Trimming at V came to 1 base and at J to 2 bases, leaving 9 bases not matched to a gene. The germline CDR1 and CDR2 sequences are MNHEY and SMNVEV (reference sequence). The CDR3 DNA reads as TGTGCCAGCAGTTTATTAGACCCCCGGGACAGGGCCTACGAGCAGTACTTC. Amino acid sequence: CASSLLDPRDRAYEQYF.

V is TRBV29-1 and J is TRBJ1-2; 7 positions agree with TRBD1. The CDR3 spans 13 residues. CDR1 is SQVTM and CDR2 is ANQGSEA in the germline V gene. V was pared by 6 bases and J by 5 bases, with 9 bases of the junction left unmatched. The CDR3 DNA reads TGCAGCGTCGACCCCGGGACAGATTATGGCTACACCTTC. The encoded protein is CSVDPGTDYGYTF.

The chain carries TRBV6-6 and TRBJ2-7; D is possibly TRBD1 (6 bases). Germline loops: CDR1 MNHNY, CDR2 SVGAGI (reference sequence). V was shortened by 2 bases and J by 6 bases, with 11 bases between the two germline ends. The CDR3 length is 13 residues. CDR3 amino acids: CASSYKQGSEQYF. The CDR3 DNA follows: TGTGCCAGCAGTTACAAACAGGGTTCCGAGCAGTACTTC.

The chain couples TRBV10-3 to TRBJ1-2; D not certain. The CDR3 extends over 11 amino acids. CDR1 is ENHRY and CDR2 is SYGVKD in the germline V gene. V lost 3 bases and J 12 bases, leaving 11 bases between the germline ends. In nucleotides, the CDR3 is TGTGCCATCAGTGAATTTTCCCGTCACACCTTC. Residues: CAISEFSRHTF.

This chain joins TRBV10-1 and TRBJ1-5, with D uncertain. Trimming pared 3 bases from V and 0 bases from J, leaving 18 bases between. The CDR3 is 18 residues long. From germline, CDR1 is WNHNN and CDR2 SYGVQD (reference sequence). The CDR3 nucleotides read TGCGCCAGCAGTGACCAAGGAGTTTCGCGTTATAGCAATCAGCCCCAGCATTTT. It yields the protein CASSDQGVSRYSNQPQHF.

CDR3 DNA: TGTGCCAGCAGTTATCGAGAGGGTCCTTTAGTCCGCGAGCAGTACTTC. Translating gives CASSYREGPLVREQYF. The V and J genes are TRBV6-5 and TRBJ2-7; tentatively, D is TRBD2 (5 bases). Trimming removed 3 bases at V and 6 bases at J, with 21 bases between. This CDR3 contains 16 residues. Germline-derived CDR1 and CDR2 are MNHEY and SVGAGI.

The chain joins TRBV6-5 to TRBJ2-2; 9 bases line up with TRBD2. There are 15 residues in the CDR3. Germline CDR1 is MNHEY and CDR2 is SVGAGI. V was clipped by 5 bases and J by 4 bases; unmatched bases: 5. CDR3 residues: CASSPRAGGTGELFF. CDR3 coding DNA: TGTGCCAGCAGTCCGAGAGCGGGGGGCACCGGGGAGCTGTTTTTT.

This chain uses TRBV25-1 with TRBJ1-1; the match to TRBD1 covers 10 bases. Unmatched junction bases numbered 0, after V lost 4 bases and J lost 1 base. CDR1 is MGHDK, CDR2 SYGVNS, per germline. The length of the CDR3 is 14 residues. This CDR3 reads CASSGQGANTEAFF. In DNA, the CDR3 is TGTGCCAGCAGTGGACAGGGGGCGAACACTGAAGCTTTCTTT.

J is TRBJ2-7 and V is TRBV7-9; a possible D gene is TRBD1 (6 bases). V was pared by 8 bases and J by 3 bases, with 17 bases between. The CDR3 is 14 amino acids. CDR1 and CDR2 (germline): SEHNR, FQNEAQ (reference sequence). The CDR3 reads CASAAQGPNYEQYF. The CDR3 DNA sequence: TGTGCCAGCGCCGCTCAGGGGCCGAACTACGAGCAGTACTTC.

The V gene is TRBV9, the J gene TRBJ2-2; 8 bases align to TRBD2. Per germline, CDR1 SGDLS and CDR2 YYNGEE. The CDR3 totals 14 residues. J lost 6 bases, V lost 5 bases, and 6 bases had no gene match. The CDR3 region has the DNA TGTGCCAGCAGGACACTAGCGGCATCCGGGGAGCTGTTTTTT. It encodes CASRTLAASGELFF.

This CDR3 is CASRAVQTGSGNEQFF. The CDR3, as DNA: TGTGCCAGCAGGGCGGTTCAGACTGGCAGTGGCAATGAGCAGTTCTTC. V and J are TRBV2 and TRBJ2-1; D unresolved. Germline assignment: CDR1 SNHLY and CDR2 FYNNEI. V was clipped by 6 bases and J by 6 bases, with 21 bases between them. This CDR3 has 16 amino acids.

The V gene is TRBV25-1, the J gene TRBJ2-5; D call uncertain. CDR1 is MGHDK, CDR2 SYGVNS, per germline. V was trimmed by 4 bases and J by 5 bases, leaving 11 bases between them. The CDR3 contains 13 residues. This CDR3 reads CASSVRFEETQYF. The CDR3 DNA reads TGTGCCAGCAGTGTGAGGTTCGAGGAGACCCAGTACTTC.